This T cell receptor beta chain was sequenced during a study of naive and memory T cell subsets. This clonotype was picked up a small number of times. V lost 6 bases, J lost 6 bases, and 15 bases lay in between. The germline CDR1 and CDR2 sequences are GTSNPN and SVGIG (reference sequence). This CDR3 has 13 amino acids. The beta constant-region primer was an equimolar mix of two oligonucleotides covering TRBC1 and TRBC2. MiXCR, applied by TCRdb to the UMI-ligation and nested PCR reads, yields one record per CDR3 protein. The repertoire holds under 100,000 distinct CDR3 sequences, with 7% to 8% as singletons.

This sequence originates from a human donor in good health. V and J are TRBV30 and TRBJ2-1, with D perhaps matching TRBD1 (6 bases). Sequenced sample: central memory CD4+ T cells from blood. The CDR3 reads CACRPVQGNEQFF. For the CDR3, the DNA is TGTGCCTGCCGACCCGTACAGGGCAATGAGCAGTTCTTC. Full variable domain (missing parts from reference TRBV30 and TRBJ2-1): SQTIHQWPATLVQPVGSPLSLECTVEGTSNPNLYWYRQAAGRGLQLLFYSVGIGQISSEVPQNLSASRPQDRQFILSSKKLLLSDSGFYLCACRPVQGNEQFFGPGTRLTVL.